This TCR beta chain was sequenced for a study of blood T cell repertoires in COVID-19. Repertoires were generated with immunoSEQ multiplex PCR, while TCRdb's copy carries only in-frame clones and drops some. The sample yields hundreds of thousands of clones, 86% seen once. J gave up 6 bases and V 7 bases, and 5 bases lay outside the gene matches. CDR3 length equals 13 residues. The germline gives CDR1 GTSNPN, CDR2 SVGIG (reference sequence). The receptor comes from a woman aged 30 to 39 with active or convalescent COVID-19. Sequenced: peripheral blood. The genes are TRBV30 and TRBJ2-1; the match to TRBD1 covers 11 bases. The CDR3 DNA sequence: TGTGCCTTGGGACAGGGGGGATCCAATGAGCAGTTCTTC. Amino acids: CALGQGGSNEQFF.